Listed below are T cell receptor beta chains from one sample, sequenced in a study of CD8 T cells in Susac syndrome. MiXCR, applied by TCRdb to the immunoSEQ multiplex PCR reads, yields one record per CDR3 protein. In the table there are 100,000 to 150,000 distinct CDR3 sequences, approximately 79% of which are singletons. Sequencing used CD8+ T cells from PBMCs. These receptors all come from a human donor with multiple sclerosis. Each CDR3 is given with its conserved first and last residue. Fields, in order: D gene, V gene, J gene, clone size, CDR3 protein, CDR3 DNA. D genes are given only for firm matches. The size entry is marked missing in some rows and otherwise reads once, few, many or a size class.

TRBD2,TRBV6-1,TRBJ2-7,-,CASSQLASGDSYEQYF,TGTGCCAGCAGCCAACTCGCTAGCGGGGATTCCTACGAGCAGTACTTC
-,TRBV9,TRBJ2-5,-,CASSASRGGAETQYF,TGTGCCAGCAGCGCTTCCAGGGGAGGTGCGGAGACCCAGTACTTC
-,TRBV20-1,TRBJ2-7,-,CSASQGSRPADYEQYF,TGCAGTGCTTCCCAGGGGTCACGACCGGCGGACTACGAGCAGTACTTC
-,TRBV20-1,TRBJ2-5,-,CSATLALQETQYF,TGCAGTGCAACACTAGCTCTCCAAGAGACCCAGTACTTC
-,TRBV6-5,TRBJ1-1,-,CASSYSAAGWSHNYMNTEAFF,TGTGCCAGCAGTTACTCGGCAGCCGGGTGGTCACATAATTATATGAACACTGAAGCTTTCTTT
TRBD2,TRBV28,TRBJ2-2,-,CASSPGRGYDTGELFF,TGTGCCAGCAGTCCCGGGCGGGGGTATGACACCGGGGAGCTGTTTTTT
-,TRBV19,TRBJ1-2,-,CASSIDPRTAYGYTF,TGTGCCAGTAGTATAGATCCGAGGACAGCCTATGGCTACACCTTC
-,TRBV9,TRBJ1-2,-,CASSTREGNYGYTF,TGTGCCAGCAGCACCAGGGAAGGGAACTATGGCTACACCTTC
-,TRBV4-1,TRBJ1-5,few,CASRLQGSNQPQHF,TGCGCCAGCAGGCTGCAGGGATCCAATCAGCCCCAGCATTTT
TRBD1,TRBV4-2,TRBJ1-2,-,CASSQPGQGEGGYTF,TGTGCCAGCAGCCAACCGGGACAGGGGGAAGGGGGCTACACCTTC
-,TRBV5-1,TRBJ1-4,-,CASSLVYDEKLFF,TGCGCCAGCAGCTTGGTGTACGACGAAAAACTGTTTTTT
-,TRBV21-1,TRBJ1-5,-,CASSNPGRRVGQPQHF,TGTGCCAGCAGCAACCCCGGCCGCAGGGTTGGACAGCCCCAGCATTTT
-,TRBV4-1,TRBJ1-1,-,CASSQLQGITEAFF,TGCGCCAGCAGCCAACTTCAGGGGATCACTGAAGCTTTCTTT
TRBD2,TRBV7-9,TRBJ2-3,-,CASSLAGGEEDTQYF,TGTGCCAGCAGCTTAGCGGGGGGGGAAGAAGATACGCAGTATTTT
TRBD2,TRBV11-2,TRBJ2-1,-,CASSLGGGEYNEQFF,TGTGCCAGCAGCTTAGGCGGGGGGGAATACAATGAGCAGTTCTTC